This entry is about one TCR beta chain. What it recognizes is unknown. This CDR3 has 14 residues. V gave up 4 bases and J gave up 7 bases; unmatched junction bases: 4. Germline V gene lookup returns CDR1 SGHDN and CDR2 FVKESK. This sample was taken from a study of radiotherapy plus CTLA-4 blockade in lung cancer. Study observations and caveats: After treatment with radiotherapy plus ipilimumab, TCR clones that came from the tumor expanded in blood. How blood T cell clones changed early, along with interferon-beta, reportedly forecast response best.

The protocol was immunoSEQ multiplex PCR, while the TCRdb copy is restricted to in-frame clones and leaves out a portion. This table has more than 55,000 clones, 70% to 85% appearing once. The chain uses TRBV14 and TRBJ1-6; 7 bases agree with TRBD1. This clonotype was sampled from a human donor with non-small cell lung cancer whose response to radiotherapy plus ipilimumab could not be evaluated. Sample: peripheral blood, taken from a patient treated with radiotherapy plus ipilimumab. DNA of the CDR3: TGTGCCAGCAGCCCGGGACAGTACAATTCACCCCTCCACTTT. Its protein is CASSPGQYNSPLHF. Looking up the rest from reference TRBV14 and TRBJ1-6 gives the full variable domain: EAGVTQFPSHSVIEKGQTVTLRCDPISGHDNLYWYRRVMGKEIKFLLHFVKESKQDESGMPNNRFLAERTGGTYSTLKVQPAELEDSGVYFCASSPGQYNSPLHFGNGTRLTVT.